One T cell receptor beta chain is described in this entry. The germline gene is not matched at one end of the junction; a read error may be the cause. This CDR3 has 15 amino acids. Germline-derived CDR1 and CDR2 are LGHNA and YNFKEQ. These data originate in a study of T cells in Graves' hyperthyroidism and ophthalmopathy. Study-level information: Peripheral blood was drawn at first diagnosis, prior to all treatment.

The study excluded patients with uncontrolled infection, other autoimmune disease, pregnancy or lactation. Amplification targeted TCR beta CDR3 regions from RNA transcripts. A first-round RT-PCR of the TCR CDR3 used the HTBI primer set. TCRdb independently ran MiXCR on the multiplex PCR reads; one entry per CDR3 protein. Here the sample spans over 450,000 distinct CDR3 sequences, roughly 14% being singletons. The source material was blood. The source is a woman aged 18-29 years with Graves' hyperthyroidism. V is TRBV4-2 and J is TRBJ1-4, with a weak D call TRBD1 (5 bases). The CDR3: CASNQEGRSNEKLFF. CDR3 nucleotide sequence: TGTGCCAGCAACCAAGAGGGACGGTCTAATGAAAAACTGTTTTTT.